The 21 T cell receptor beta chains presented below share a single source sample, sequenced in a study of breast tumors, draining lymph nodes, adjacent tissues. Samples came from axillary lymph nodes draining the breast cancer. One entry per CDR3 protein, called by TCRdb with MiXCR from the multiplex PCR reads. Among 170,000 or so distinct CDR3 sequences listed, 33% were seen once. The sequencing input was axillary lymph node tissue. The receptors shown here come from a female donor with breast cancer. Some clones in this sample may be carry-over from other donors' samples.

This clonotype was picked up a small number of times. The CDR3 region is CASSHGPGVTYEQYF. Written as DNA, the CDR3 is TGTGCCAGCAGTCACGGGCCGGGGGTAACCTACGAGCAGTACTTC. The chain employs TRBV6-5 and TRBJ2-7; the D gene is possibly TRBD2 (6 bases). Trimming took off 5 bases at V and 2 bases at J, with 16 bases between the two ends. Germline V gives CDR1 MNHEY, CDR2 SVGAGI. The CDR3 is 15 residues long.

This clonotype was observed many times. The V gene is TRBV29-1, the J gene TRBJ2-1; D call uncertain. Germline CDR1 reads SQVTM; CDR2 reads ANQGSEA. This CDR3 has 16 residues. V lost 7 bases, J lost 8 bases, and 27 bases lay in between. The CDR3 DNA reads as TGCAGCGCGAAAGAACGGTCGGACCCCTCGGTTTATGAGCAGTTCTTC. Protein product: CSAKERSDPSVYEQFF.

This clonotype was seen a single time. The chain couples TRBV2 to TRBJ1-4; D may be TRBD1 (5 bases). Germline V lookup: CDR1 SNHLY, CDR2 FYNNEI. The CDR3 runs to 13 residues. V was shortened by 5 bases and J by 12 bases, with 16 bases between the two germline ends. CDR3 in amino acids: CASSLLRGAELFF. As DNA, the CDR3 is TGTGCCAGCAGTCTACTTCGGGGCGCGGAACTGTTTTTT.

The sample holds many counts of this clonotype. The CDR3 sequence is CASSPRASLRGDGYTF. For the CDR3, the DNA is TGTGCCAGCAGTCCCCGAGCCTCCTTAAGGGGAGATGGCTACACCTTC. The chain employs TRBV6-6 and TRBJ1-2, with D perhaps TRBD1 (5 bases). Germline CDR1 MNHNY, CDR2 SVGAGI (reference sequence). The CDR3 loop spans 16 amino acids. The V gene lost 5 bases and the J gene lost 6 bases, with 22 bases spanning the gap.

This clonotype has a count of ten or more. The CDR3, as DNA: TGTGCCAGCAGCCTGTTGACAGGGAACTATGGCTACACCTTC. Its translation: CASSLLTGNYGYTF. The V gene is TRBV12-3 or TRBV12-4, the J gene TRBJ1-2; the match to TRBD1 covers 7 bases. The trim removed 6 bases at V and 2 bases at J, leaving 6 bases unmatched. The CDR3 has 14 residues.

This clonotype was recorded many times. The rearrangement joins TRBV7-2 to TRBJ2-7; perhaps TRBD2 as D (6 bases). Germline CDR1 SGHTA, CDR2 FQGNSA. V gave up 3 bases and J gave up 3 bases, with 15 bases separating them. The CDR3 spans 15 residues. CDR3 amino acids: CASSFQAGSGYEQYF. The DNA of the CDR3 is TGTGCCAGCAGCTTCCAGGCGGGGTCTGGCTACGAGCAGTACTTC.

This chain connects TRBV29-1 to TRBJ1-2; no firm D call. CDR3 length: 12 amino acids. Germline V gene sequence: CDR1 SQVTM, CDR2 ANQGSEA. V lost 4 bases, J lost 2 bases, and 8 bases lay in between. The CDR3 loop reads CSVAGLNYGYTF. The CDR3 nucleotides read TGCAGCGTTGCCGGACTGAACTATGGCTACACCTTC.

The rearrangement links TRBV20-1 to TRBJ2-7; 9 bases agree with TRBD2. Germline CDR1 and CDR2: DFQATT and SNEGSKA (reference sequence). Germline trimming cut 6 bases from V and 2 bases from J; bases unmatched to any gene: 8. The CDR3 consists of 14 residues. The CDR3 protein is CSAATSGFPYEQYF. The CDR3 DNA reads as TGCAGTGCAGCTACTAGCGGGTTTCCCTACGAGCAGTACTTC.

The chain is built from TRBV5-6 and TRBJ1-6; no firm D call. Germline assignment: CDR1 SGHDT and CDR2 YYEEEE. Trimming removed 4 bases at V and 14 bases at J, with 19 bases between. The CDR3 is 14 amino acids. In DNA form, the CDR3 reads TGTGCCAGCAGCGCAAAAGGACTGAAATCAGCCCTCCACTTT. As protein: CASSAKGLKSALHF.

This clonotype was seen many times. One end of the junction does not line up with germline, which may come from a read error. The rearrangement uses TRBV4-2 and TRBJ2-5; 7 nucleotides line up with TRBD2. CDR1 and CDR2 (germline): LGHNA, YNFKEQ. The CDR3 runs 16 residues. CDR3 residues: CASSQKTGTIQATQYF. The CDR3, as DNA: TGTGCCAGCAGCCAAAAAACCGGGACTATCCAAGCGACCCAGTACTTC.

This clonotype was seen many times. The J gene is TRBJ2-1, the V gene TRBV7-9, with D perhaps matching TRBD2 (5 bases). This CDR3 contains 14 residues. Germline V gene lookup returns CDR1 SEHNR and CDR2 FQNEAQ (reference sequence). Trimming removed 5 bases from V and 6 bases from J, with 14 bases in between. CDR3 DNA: TGTGCCAGCAGCCCAGCGAGGGTCGGCAATGAGCAGTTCTTC. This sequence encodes CASSPARVGNEQFF.

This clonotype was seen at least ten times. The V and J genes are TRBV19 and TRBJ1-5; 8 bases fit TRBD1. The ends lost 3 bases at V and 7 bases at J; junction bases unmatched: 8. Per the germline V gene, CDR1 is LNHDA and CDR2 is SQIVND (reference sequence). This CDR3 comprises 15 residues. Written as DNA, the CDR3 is TGTGCCAGTAGTATGAACAGGGGGAGGCGACAGCCCCAGCATTTT. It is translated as CASSMNRGRRQPQHF. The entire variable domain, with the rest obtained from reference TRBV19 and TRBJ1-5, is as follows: DGGITQSPKYLFRKEGQNVTLSCEQNLNHDAMYWYRQDPGQGLRLIYYSQIVNDFQKGDIAEGYSVSREKKESFPLTVTSAQKNPTAFYLCASSMNRGRRQPQHFGDGTRLSIL.

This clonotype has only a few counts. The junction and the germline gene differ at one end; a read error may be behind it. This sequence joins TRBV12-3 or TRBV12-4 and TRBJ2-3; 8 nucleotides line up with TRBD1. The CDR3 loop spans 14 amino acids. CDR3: CASSPRGRTGTQYF. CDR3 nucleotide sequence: TGTGCCAGCAGCCCCAGGGGGCGGACAGGTACGCAGTATTTT.

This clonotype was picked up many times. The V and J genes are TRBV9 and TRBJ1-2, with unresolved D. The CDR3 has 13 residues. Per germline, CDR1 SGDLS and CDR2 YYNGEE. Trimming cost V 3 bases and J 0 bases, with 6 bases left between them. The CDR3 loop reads CASSDATNYGYTF. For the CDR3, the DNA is TGTGCCAGCAGCGATGCAACTAACTATGGCTACACCTTC.

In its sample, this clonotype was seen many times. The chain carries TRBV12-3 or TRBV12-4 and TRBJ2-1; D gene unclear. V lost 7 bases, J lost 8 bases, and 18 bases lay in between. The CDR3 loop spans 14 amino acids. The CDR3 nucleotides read TGTGCCAGCACCACCTTTCATGGAGCTGATGAGCAGTTCTTC. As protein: CASTTFHGADEQFF.

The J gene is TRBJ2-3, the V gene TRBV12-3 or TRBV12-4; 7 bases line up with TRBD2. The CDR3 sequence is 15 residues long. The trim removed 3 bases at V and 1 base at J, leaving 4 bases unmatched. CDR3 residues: CASSLGGSRTDTQYF. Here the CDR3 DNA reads TGTGCCAGCAGTTTGGGGGGGTCCCGCACAGATACGCAGTATTTT.

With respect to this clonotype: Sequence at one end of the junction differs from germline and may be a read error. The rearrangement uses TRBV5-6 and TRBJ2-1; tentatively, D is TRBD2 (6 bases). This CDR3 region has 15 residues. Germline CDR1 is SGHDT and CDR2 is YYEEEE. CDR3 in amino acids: CASSIDGTAYNEQSF. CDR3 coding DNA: TGTGCCAGCAGCATCGACGGGACTGCCTACAATGAGCAGTCCTTC.

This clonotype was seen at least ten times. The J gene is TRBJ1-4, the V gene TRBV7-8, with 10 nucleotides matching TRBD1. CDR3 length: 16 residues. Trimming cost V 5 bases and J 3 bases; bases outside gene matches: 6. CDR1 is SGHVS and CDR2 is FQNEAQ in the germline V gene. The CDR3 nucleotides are TGTGCCAGCAGCGGGGACAGGGGCCCCCCTAATGAAAAACTGTTTTTT. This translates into CASSGDRGPPNEKLFF.

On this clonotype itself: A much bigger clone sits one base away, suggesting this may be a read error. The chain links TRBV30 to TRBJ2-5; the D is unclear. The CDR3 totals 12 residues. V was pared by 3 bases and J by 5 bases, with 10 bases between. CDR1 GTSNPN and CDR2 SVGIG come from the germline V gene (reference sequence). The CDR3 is CAWSGRSETQYF. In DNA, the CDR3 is TGTGCCTGGAGCGGCAGGAGCGAGACCCAGTACTTC.

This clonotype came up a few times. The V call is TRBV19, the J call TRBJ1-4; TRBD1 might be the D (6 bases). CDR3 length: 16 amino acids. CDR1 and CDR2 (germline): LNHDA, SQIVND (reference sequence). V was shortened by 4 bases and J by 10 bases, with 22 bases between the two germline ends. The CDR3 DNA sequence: TGTGCCAGTAGTAGGGTGGGGGGCACGGGGATTGGAAAACTGTTTTTT. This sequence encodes CASSRVGGTGIGKLFF. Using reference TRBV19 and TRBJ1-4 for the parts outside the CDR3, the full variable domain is DGGITQSPKYLFRKEGQNVTLSCEQNLNHDAMYWYRQDPGQGLRLIYYSQIVNDFQKGDIAEGYSVSREKKESFPLTVTSAQKNPTAFYLCASSRVGGTGIGKLFFGSGTQLSVL.

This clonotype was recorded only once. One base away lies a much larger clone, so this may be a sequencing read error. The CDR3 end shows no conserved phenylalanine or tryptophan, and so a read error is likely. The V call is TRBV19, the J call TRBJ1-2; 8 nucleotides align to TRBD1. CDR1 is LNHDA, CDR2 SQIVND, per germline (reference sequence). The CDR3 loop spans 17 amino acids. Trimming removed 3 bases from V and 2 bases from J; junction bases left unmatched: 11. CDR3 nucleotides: TGTGCCAGTAGTATTCTTTCGGGACGGACAGGGAACTATGGCTACACCCTC. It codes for CASSILSGRTGNYGYTL.